These T cell receptor beta chains were read from a single sample in a study of T-cell reconstitution after alpha-beta-depleted transplantation in children. A single record per CDR3 protein comes from TCRdb applying MiXCR to the PCR reads. Of about 980,000 distinct CDR3 sequences in the sample, roughly 31% were seen once. The material sequenced was PBMCs, mostly from graft donor cells, taken 360 days after TCRalphabeta/CD19-depleted stem cell transplant. The receptors derive from a boy less than two years old who had a stem cell transplant for SCID, so the T cells may come from the graft donor. CDR3s include the opening cysteine and the closing phenylalanine or tryptophan.

CASSPGAPPYNEQFF	TRBV5-5	15	TRBJ2-1
CASSQDWTTSYEQYF	TRBV4-1	15	TRBJ2-7
CSVPAGLSVSYNEQFF	TRBV29-1	16	TRBJ2-1
CAIQGADTQYF	TRBV10-3	11	TRBJ2-3
CASSGGVQETQYF	TRBV28	13	TRBJ2-5
CASSVGVRGTGELFF	TRBV25-1	15	TRBJ2-2
CSGWGDGDSYEQYF	TRBV29-1	14	TRBJ2-7
CASSQVRRGGGSVADTQYF	TRBV4-3	19	TRBJ2-3
CAISLGQGRTEAFF	TRBV10-3	14	TRBJ1-1
CASSPAWGLNTEAFF	TRBV12-3/TRBV12-4	15	TRBJ1-1
CASSQGWAGVLRETQYF	TRBV4-1	17	TRBJ2-5
CASSTMTPLSGYTF	TRBV7-6	14	TRBJ1-2
CASSQRIDRPYF	TRBV3-1	12	TRBJ2-5